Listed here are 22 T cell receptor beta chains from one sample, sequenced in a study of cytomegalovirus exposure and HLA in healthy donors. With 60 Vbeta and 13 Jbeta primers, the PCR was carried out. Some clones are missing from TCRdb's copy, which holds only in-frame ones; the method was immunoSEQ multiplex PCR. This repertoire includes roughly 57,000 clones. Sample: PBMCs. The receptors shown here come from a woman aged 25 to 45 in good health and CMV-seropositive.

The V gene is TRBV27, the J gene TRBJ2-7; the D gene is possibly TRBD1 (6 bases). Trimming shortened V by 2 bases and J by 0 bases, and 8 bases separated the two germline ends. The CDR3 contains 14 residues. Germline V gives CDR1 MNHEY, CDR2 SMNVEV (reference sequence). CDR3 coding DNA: TGTGCCAGCAGTTTAGTAGGGGGCTCCTACGAGCAGTACTTC. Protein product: CASSLVGGSYEQYF.

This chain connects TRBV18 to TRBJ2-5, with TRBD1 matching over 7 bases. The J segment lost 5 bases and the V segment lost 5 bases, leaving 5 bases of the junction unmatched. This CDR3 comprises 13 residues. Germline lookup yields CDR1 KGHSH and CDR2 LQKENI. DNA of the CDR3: TGTGCCAGCTCATCGACAGGGTTTGAGACCCAGTACTTC. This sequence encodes CASSSTGFETQYF.

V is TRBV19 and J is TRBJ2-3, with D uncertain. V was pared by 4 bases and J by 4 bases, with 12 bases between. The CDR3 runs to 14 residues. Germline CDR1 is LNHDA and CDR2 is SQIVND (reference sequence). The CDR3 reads CASSSSGIPDTQYF. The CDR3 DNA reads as TGTGCCAGTAGTAGTTCAGGAATTCCAGATACGCAGTATTTT.

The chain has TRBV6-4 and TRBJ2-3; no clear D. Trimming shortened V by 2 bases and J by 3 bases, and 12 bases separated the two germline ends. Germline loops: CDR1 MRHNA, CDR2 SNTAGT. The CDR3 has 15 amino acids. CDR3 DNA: TGTGCCAGCAGTGACGGCGGATCATCAACAGATACGCAGTATTTT. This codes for CASSDGGSSTDTQYF.

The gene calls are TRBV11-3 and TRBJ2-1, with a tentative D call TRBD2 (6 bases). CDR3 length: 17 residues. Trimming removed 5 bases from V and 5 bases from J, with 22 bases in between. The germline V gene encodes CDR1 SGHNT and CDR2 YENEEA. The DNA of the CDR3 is TGTGCCAGCAGCGCCACTATTGCGGGGCTCGCTCACAATGAGCAGTTCTTC. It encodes CASSATIAGLAHNEQFF.

The CDR3 protein is CASSVDTQGRSGANVLTF. The CDR3 DNA reads TGTGCCAGCAGCGTAGATACTCAGGGCCGCTCTGGGGCCAACGTCCTGACTTTC. The chain uses TRBV9 and TRBJ2-6; perhaps TRBD1 as D (5 bases). V gave up 0 bases and J gave up 0 bases, with 13 bases separating them. This CDR3 has 18 amino acids. The V gene's germline CDR1 is SGDLS and CDR2 YYNGEE. The variable domain in full, completed from reference TRBV9 and TRBJ2-6, reads DSGVTQTPKHLITATGQRVTLRCSPRSGDLSVYWYQQSLDQGLQFLIQYYNGEERAKGNILERFSAQQFPDLHSELNLSSLELGDSALYFCASSVDTQGRSGANVLTFGAGSRLTVL.

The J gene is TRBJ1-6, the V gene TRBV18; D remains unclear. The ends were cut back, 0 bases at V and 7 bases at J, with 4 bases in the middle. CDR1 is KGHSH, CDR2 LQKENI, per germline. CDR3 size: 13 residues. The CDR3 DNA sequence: TGTGCCAGCTCACCACCTTCAAATTCACCCCTCCACTTT. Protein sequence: CASSPPSNSPLHF.

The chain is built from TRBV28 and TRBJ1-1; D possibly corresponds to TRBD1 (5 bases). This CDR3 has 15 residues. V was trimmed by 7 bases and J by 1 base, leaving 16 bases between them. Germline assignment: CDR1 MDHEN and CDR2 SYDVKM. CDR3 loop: CASMMGGKANTEAFF. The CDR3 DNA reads TGTGCCAGCATGATGGGGGGGAAGGCGAACACTGAAGCTTTCTTT.

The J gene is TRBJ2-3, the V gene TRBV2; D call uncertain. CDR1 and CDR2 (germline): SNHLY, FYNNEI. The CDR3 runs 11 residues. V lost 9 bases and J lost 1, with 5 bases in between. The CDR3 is CARLGTDTQYF. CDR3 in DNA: TGTGCCAGACTGGGCACAGATACGCAGTATTTT.

The CDR3 sequence: CASSYTDARVDYGYTF. DNA for the CDR3: TGTGCCAGCAGTTACACTGACGCCAGGGTGGACTATGGCTACACCTTC. The chain carries TRBV6-5 and TRBJ1-2, with a possible D match to TRBD1 (5 bases). The V end lost 2 bases, the J end lost 3 bases, and 16 bases lay between the germline ends. The V gene's germline CDR1 is MNHEY and CDR2 SVGAGI. The length of the CDR3 is 16 residues.

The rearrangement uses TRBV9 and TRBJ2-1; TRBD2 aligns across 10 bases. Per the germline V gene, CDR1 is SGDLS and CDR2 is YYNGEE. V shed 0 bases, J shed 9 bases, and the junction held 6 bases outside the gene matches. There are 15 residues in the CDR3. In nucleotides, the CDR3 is TGTGCCAGCAGCGTAGAAGCGGGAGGGCCGTCTGAGCAGTTCTTC. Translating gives CASSVEAGGPSEQFF.

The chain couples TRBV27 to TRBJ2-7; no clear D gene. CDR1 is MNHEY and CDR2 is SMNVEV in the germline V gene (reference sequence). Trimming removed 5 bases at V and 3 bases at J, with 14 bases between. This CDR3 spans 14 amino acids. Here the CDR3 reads CASSLVPSGYEQYF. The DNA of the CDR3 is TGTGCCAGCAGTCTTGTCCCCTCCGGCTACGAGCAGTACTTC.

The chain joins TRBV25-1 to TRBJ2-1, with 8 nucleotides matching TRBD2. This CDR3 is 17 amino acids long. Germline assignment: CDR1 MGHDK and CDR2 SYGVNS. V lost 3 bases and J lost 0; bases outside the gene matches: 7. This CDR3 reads CASSETGGPLSYNEQFF. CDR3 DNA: TGTGCCAGCAGTGAGACGGGGGGGCCCCTCTCCTACAATGAGCAGTTCTTC.

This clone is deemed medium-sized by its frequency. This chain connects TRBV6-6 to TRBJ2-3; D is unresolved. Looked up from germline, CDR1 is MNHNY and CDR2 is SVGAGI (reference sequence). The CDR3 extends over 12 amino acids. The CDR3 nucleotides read TGTGCTGGTGCAACAAACACAGATACGCAGTATTTT. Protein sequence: CAGATNTDTQYF.

The CDR3 sequence: CASSLGDTDQRTQYF. The CDR3 bases are TGCGCCAGCAGCTTGGGGGACACGGATCAGCGAACCCAGTACTTC. The V and J genes are TRBV5-1 and TRBJ2-5, with TRBD1 as a possible D gene (6 bases). There are 15 residues in the CDR3. V shed 0 bases and J shed 8 bases, with 17 bases lying between them. Per germline, CDR1 SGHRS and CDR2 YFSETQ. Full variable domain (rest looked up from reference TRBV5-1 and TRBJ2-5): KAGVTQTPRYLIKTRGQQVTLSCSPISGHRSVSWYQQTPGQGLQFLFEYFSETQRNKGNFPGRFSGRQFSNSRSEMNVSTLELGDSALYLCASSLGDTDQRTQYFGPGTRLLVL.

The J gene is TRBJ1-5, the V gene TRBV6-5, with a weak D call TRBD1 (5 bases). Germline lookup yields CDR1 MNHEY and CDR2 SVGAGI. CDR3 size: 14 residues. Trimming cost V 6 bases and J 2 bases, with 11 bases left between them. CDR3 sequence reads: CASRRGVGNQPQHF. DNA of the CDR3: TGTGCCAGCAGACGGGGGGTTGGCAATCAGCCCCAGCATTTT.

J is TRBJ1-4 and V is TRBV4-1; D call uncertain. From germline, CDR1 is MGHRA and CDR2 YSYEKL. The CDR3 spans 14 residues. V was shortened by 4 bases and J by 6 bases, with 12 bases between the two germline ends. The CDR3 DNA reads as TGCGCCAGCAGCCCGTGGGCAGCTGATGAAAAACTGTTTTTT. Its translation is CASSPWAADEKLFF.

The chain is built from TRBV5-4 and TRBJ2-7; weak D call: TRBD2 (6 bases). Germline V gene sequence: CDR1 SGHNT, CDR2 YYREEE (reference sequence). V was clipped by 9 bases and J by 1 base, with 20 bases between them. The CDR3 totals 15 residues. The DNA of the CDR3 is TGTGCCATCTCGTGGAGGGAGAGTCTTTCCTACGAGCAGTACTTC. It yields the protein CAISWRESLSYEQYF.

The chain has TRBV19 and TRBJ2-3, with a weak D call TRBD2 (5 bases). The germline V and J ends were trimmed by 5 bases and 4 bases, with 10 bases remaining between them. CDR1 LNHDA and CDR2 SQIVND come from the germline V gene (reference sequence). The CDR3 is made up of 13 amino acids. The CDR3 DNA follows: TGTGCCAGTAGTGGCGGGTGGTCAGATACGCAGTATTTT. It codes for CASSGGWSDTQYF.

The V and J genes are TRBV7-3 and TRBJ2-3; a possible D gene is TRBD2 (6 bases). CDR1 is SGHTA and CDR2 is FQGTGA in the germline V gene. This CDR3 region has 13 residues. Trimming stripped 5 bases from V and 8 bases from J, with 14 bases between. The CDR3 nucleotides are TGTGCCAGCAGCAGAGGGGTGGAGGGTACGCAGTATTTT. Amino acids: CASSRGVEGTQYF.

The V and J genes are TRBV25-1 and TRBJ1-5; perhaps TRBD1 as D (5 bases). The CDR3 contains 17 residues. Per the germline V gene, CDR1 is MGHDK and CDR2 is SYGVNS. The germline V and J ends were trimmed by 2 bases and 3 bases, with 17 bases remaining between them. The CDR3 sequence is CASSEGGKGAINQPQHF. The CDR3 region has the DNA TGTGCCAGCAGTGAAGGTGGCAAAGGGGCTATCAATCAGCCCCAGCATTTT.

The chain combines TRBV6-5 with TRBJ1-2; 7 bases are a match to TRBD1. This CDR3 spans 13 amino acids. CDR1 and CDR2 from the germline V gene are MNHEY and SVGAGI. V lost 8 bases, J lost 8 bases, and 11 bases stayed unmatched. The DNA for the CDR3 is TGTGCCAGCCTAGAGACAGGGATTGGGGGCTACACCTTC. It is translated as CASLETGIGGYTF.